The clone carrying this T cell receptor (beta chain) has just a few counts. What it binds is not known. This record belongs to a study of cytomegalovirus exposure and HLA in healthy donors. Study-level information: Among some 400 genotyped donors, around 77% fell in the Caucasian-associated ancestry cluster. Notes on the study in general: Follow-up analysis seemed to connect common viral pathogens with several of the most significant clusters identified.

Primers included in the PCR were 60 Vbeta and 13 Jbeta primers. TCRdb keeps only in-frame clones here, not all; method: immunoSEQ multiplex PCR. The top ten hold roughly 21% of the sample, which has 75,000 or so clones, over 50% seen once. All donors participated as healthy donors of bone marrow. Germline V gene data show CDR1 as LGHNA and CDR2 as YSLEER. Trimming removed 4 bases from V and 1 base from J; junction bases left unmatched: 5. This CDR3 has 15 amino acids. The receptor's source is a man aged 40-50 years in good health and CMV-seropositive. Sample: PBMCs. V is TRBV4-3 and J is TRBJ1-1, with TRBD1 matching over 8 bases. The CDR3 bases are TGCGCCAGCAGCCTAGACGGACAGGGGAACACTGAAGCTTTCTTT. It specifies CASSLDGQGNTEAFF.